The 18 T cell receptor beta chains below come from one sample, sequenced in a study of blood T cell repertoires in COVID-19. Sequencing used immunoSEQ multiplex PCR; TCRdb keeps in-frame clones, though not all of them. The table has about 45,000 clones, 82% seen once. The sequenced material came from peripheral blood. These receptors were taken from a human donor in a cohort sampled during active COVID-19.

This sequence joins TRBV10-2 and TRBJ2-5, with TRBD2 identical over 8 bases. This CDR3 contains 12 residues. Germline V gene sequence: CDR1 WSHSY, CDR2 SAAADI. V dropped 4 bases and J dropped 9; count of bases not matched to a gene: 4. The CDR3 nucleotides are TGCGCCAGCAGTGCCCCGGGGGGGGCCCAGTACTTC. The encoded protein is CASSAPGGAQYF.

This clone was detected only once. The junction and the germline gene differ at one end; a read error may be behind it. The rearrangement joins TRBV7-7 to TRBJ2-5; 7 bases map to TRBD2. CDR1 is SSHAT, CDR2 FNYEAQ, per germline (reference sequence). The CDR3 extends over 14 amino acids. The CDR3 loop reads CASRKGGSGETQYF. In nucleotides, the CDR3 is TGTGCTAGCAGGAAAGGAGGTAGCGGGGAGACCCAGTACTTC.

This clone was seen only once. The chain has TRBV7-9 and TRBJ2-1, with TRBD2 matching over 8 bases. The length of the CDR3 is 14 residues. V lost 3 bases to trimming and J lost 9 bases; unmatched junction nucleotides: 7. Germline loops: CDR1 SEHNR, CDR2 FQNEAQ (reference sequence). In DNA form, the CDR3 reads TGTGCCAGCAGCTTGAGCGGGAGAGGCGCTGAGCAGTTCTTC. Translated: CASSLSGRGAEQFF.

The chain is built from TRBV24-1 and TRBJ1-1; D perhaps matches TRBD1 (5 bases). The CDR3 extends over 14 amino acids. The V gene lost 5 bases and the J gene lost 5 bases, with 14 bases spanning the gap. In germline, CDR1 is KGHDR, CDR2 SFDVKD. The chain's CDR3 is CATSGRGSKTEAFF. The CDR3 nucleotides read TGTGCCACCAGTGGAAGGGGATCGAAAACTGAAGCTTTCTTT.

The chain couples TRBV7-2 to TRBJ2-7; D remains ambiguous. The germline V and J ends were trimmed by 1 base and 2 bases, with 9 bases remaining between them. This CDR3 spans 14 amino acids. The germline gives CDR1 SGHTA, CDR2 FQGNSA. The CDR3, as DNA: TGTGCCAGCAGCTTAGACTACCTTACCTACGAGCAGTACTTC. It specifies CASSLDYLTYEQYF. The variable domain in full, completed from reference TRBV7-2 and TRBJ2-7, reads GAGVSQSPSNKVTEKGKDVELRCDPISGHTALYWYRQSLGQGLEFLIYFQGNSAPDKSGLPSDRFSAERTGGSVSTLTIQRTQQEDSAVYLCASSLDYLTYEQYFGPGTRLTVT.

This chain uses TRBV5-1 with TRBJ2-1, with 11 positions matching TRBD2. V was pared by 4 bases and J by 8 bases, with 5 bases of the junction left unmatched. CDR1 SGHRS and CDR2 YFSETQ come from the germline V gene. CDR3 length: 14 residues. The CDR3: CASSETSGMDEQFF. For the CDR3, the DNA is TGCGCCAGCAGCGAGACTAGCGGGATGGATGAGCAGTTCTTC.

The chain uses TRBV7-8 and TRBJ1-2, with D perhaps matching TRBD1 (6 bases). The CDR3 spans 15 residues. Trimming cost V 5 bases and J 0 bases, with 13 bases left between them. Per the germline V gene, CDR1 is SGHVS and CDR2 is FQNEAQ. CDR3 coding DNA: TGTGCCAGCAGCCCCAGGACAGACGCTAACTATGGCTACACCTTC. This gives the protein CASSPRTDANYGYTF.

The CDR3 loop is CASSVDLYGYTF. The CDR3, as DNA: TGTGCCAGCAGCGTAGATCTTTATGGCTACACCTTC. The chain combines TRBV9 with TRBJ1-2; no firm D call. V lost 0 bases and J 5 bases, leaving 5 bases between the germline ends. The CDR3 sequence is 12 residues long. The germline CDR1 and CDR2 sequences are SGDLS and YYNGEE.

The rearrangement links TRBV4-1 to TRBJ1-1; TRBD1 might be the D (5 bases). V dropped 0 bases and J dropped 3 bases, with 26 bases sitting between them. Germline V gives CDR1 MGHRA, CDR2 YSYEKL. The CDR3 extends over 20 amino acids. CDR3 residues: CASSQDPAAGLGAEDTEAFF. The CDR3 DNA follows: TGCGCCAGCAGCCAAGATCCCGCCGCGGGACTGGGAGCGGAGGACACTGAAGCTTTCTTT.

The V gene is TRBV20-1, the J gene TRBJ2-1; no clear D gene. Deletions cut 1 base from V and 11 bases from J, with 6 bases between. Germline V lookup: CDR1 DFQATT, CDR2 SNEGSKA (reference sequence). The CDR3 is 10 residues long. The CDR3 bases are TGCAGTGCTAGAGGTACACAGCAGTTCTTC. Translation: CSARGTQQFF.

The J gene is TRBJ1-2, the V gene TRBV5-1, with D unresolved. This CDR3 comprises 15 residues. Germline-derived CDR1 and CDR2 are SGHRS and YFSETQ. Trimming removed 0 bases from V and 0 bases from J, with 9 bases in between. In DNA, the CDR3 is TGCGCCAGCAGCTTGGACGGGTTATCTAACTATGGCTACACCTTC. It specifies CASSLDGLSNYGYTF.

This clone was seen only a few times. V and J are TRBV6-5 and TRBJ2-5; TRBD2 matches at 10 bases. There are 16 residues in the CDR3. With V trimmed by 4 bases and J by 5 bases, 10 bases remained unmatched. From germline, CDR1 is MNHEY and CDR2 SVGAGI. The chain's CDR3 is CASSSTPSGSRETQYF. For the CDR3, the DNA is TGTGCCAGCAGTTCAACACCTAGCGGGAGTAGGGAGACCCAGTACTTC.

The chain has TRBV5-4 and TRBJ1-6; 9 bases are a match to TRBD1. From germline, CDR1 is SGHNT and CDR2 YYREEE (reference sequence). V shed 3 bases and J 10 bases; nucleotides not matched to a gene: 14. The length of the CDR3 is 17 residues. This CDR3 reads CASSSGQGAGASSPLHF. CDR3 sequence (DNA): TGTGCCAGCAGCTCGGGACAGGGAGCGGGTGCGAGCTCACCCCTCCACTTT.

The chain employs TRBV7-2 and TRBJ2-7; weak D call: TRBD2 (6 bases). The ends were cut back, 5 bases at V and 2 bases at J, with 19 bases in the middle. The germline V gene has CDR1 SGHTA and CDR2 FQGNSA. The length of the CDR3 is 16 residues. The CDR3 DNA reads TGTGCCAGCAGCCGCCGTGGGAGCGGGTTTACCTACGAGCAGTACTTC. Translated: CASSRRGSGFTYEQYF.

The chain links TRBV5-4 to TRBJ1-2; 8 bases map to TRBD1. Germline trimming cut 4 bases from V and 4 bases from J; bases unmatched to any gene: 3. This CDR3 spans 13 amino acids. Germline values: CDR1 SGHNT, CDR2 YYREEE (reference sequence). DNA for the CDR3: TGTGCCAGCAGCCCCGGGACAGGCTATGGCTACACCTTC. Amino acids: CASSPGTGYGYTF. Variable domain in full (rest from reference TRBV5-4 and TRBJ1-2): ETGVTQSPTHLIKTRGQQVTLRCSSQSGHNTVSWYQQALGQGPQFIFQYYREEENGRGNFPPRFSGLQFPNYSSELNVNALELDDSALYLCASSPGTGYGYTFGSGTRLTVV.

In this sample, this clone turned up a few times. The chain links TRBV24-1 to TRBJ2-7, with TRBD1 matching over 12 bases. This CDR3 has 15 amino acids. J was trimmed by 6 bases and V by 3 bases; bases with no gene match: 5. Per germline, CDR1 KGHDR and CDR2 SFDVKD. The CDR3 DNA reads TGTGCCACCAGTGATCCCGGGACAGGGGGCAGCGAGCAGTACTTC. Amino acid sequence: CATSDPGTGGSEQYF.

This chain uses TRBV4-2 with TRBJ1-2; D is ambiguous. The CDR3 length is 14 residues. The V and J ends lost 0 bases and 8 bases respectively, with 13 bases between them. Germline V lookup: CDR1 LGHNA, CDR2 YNFKEQ. The CDR3 nucleotides read TGTGCCAGCAGCCAAGACTTAAACGCGGAGGGCTACACCTTC. Translating gives CASSQDLNAEGYTF.

This chain links TRBV4-3 with TRBJ2-7, with TRBD2 matching 7 bases. Germline V gene sequence: CDR1 LGHNA, CDR2 YSLEER. The CDR3 covers 16 residues. Germline trimming cut 0 bases from V and 1 base from J; bases unmatched to any gene: 6. The CDR3 here is CASSQEPSGASYEQYF. The CDR3 DNA follows: TGCGCCAGCAGCCAAGAGCCTAGCGGAGCTTCCTACGAGCAGTACTTC.